Sequencing of this T cell receptor (beta chain) was carried out in a study of blood T cell repertoires in COVID-19. Study-wide context: Sites across the United States, Italy and Spain contributed samples from acute and convalescent COVID-19. From T cells, B-cell-depleted T cells, or PBMCs came the material, which was cDNA or gDNA.

Germline V lookup: CDR1 SGHNT, CDR2 YYREEE (reference sequence). V trimming: 7 bases; J trimming: 1 base; junction bases outside the gene matches: 2. The CDR3 consists of 13 residues. Seattle participants joined during active infection and were tracked over time. Authors' methods: Amplification from reference gene primers served as the basis for estimated nucleated cell counts. Clones were sequenced by immunoSEQ multiplex PCR, and TCRdb holds only the in-frame ones, with some missing. V and J calls and clone size come straight from that table; D and trimming were deduced from the DNA. The sample holds fewer than 500,000 clones, 85% to 90% seen once.

The chain has TRBV5-4 and TRBJ2-1; 7 positions agree with TRBD2. Sequencing input: peripheral blood. The source is a young man with COVID-19, enrolled during active disease. The chain's CDR3 is CASGSGSYNEQFF. Written as DNA, the CDR3 is TGTGCCAGCGGTAGCGGGTCCTACAATGAGCAGTTCTTC.